This TCR beta chain was sequenced during a study of T cells in Graves' hyperthyroidism and ophthalmopathy. Study at large: Before treatment of any kind, peripheral blood was taken at initial diagnosis.

This clonotype has ten or more counts. Its antigen is unidentified. This CDR3 spans 14 amino acids. Germline loops: CDR1 SQVTM, CDR2 ANQGSEA. V lost 5 bases, J lost 1 base, and 13 bases lay in between. The study based diagnoses on clinical symptoms, serum thyroxine and TRAb, thyroid ultrasound and orbital computed tomography. The blood specimen was taken at initial hyperthyroidism diagnosis, before any ophthalmopathy symptoms. Study-wide points: Blood shared most expanded thyroid clonotypes above 0.001.

Using RNA transcripts as the source, TCR beta CDR3 regions were amplified. HTBI primers were employed in a first-round RT-PCR of the TCR CDR3. TCRdb re-called the multiplex PCR reads with MiXCR, one entry per CDR3 protein. The repertoire holds fewer than 500,000 distinct CDR3 sequences, with about 13% as singletons. The specimen was blood. The chain recombines TRBV29-1 with TRBJ2-3; possibly TRBD1 for D (6 bases). This sequence was found in a young man with Graves' hyperthyroidism that later progressed to Graves' ophthalmopathy. The CDR3 DNA is TGCAGCGTTCGACAGGCATCCCGCACAGATACGCAGTATTTT. Amino acids: CSVRQASRTDTQYF.